The present T cell receptor beta chain was sequenced within a study of T cells in Graves' hyperthyroidism and ophthalmopathy (dated by TCRdb to the late 2010s). Broadly, across the study: Peripheral blood samples were taken at initial diagnosis, before any treatment was given. To identify distinguishing TCR V-J signatures, a discovery cohort of 100 or so patients was used, comprising 43 with Graves' ophthalmopathy and about 59 with stable Graves' hyperthyroidism. For training and testing, the 100 or so patients in the discovery cohort were randomly divided in a 7:3 ratio. Whether ophthalmopathy could be predicted prospectively was tested in an independent validation cohort made up of some 20 hyperthyroidism patients plus 17 patients who later progressed to ophthalmopathy. TCR Vbeta CDR3 sequencing of 135 peripheral blood samples (over 40 ophthalmopathy, 75 to 85 hyperthyroidism and some 17 progressor patients) is reported in the paper. After sampling, hyperthyroidism patients received methimazole starting at 30 mg daily, and ophthalmopathy patients received high-dose intravenous methylprednisolone. In about 6 Graves' hyperthyroidism patients, the study also compared T-cell repertoires from thyroid tissue with T-cell repertoires from blood.

Graves' hyperthyroidism was defined as stable when no progression to ophthalmopathy occurred over 18 months of follow-up. Hyperthyroidism patients were aged 18 to 65 years and newly diagnosed, with disease duration of less than 2 months. Patients with uncontrolled infections, other autoimmune diseases, pregnancy or lactation were excluded. Diagnoses were based on clinical symptoms, serum thyroxine and TRAb, thyroid ultrasound and orbital computed tomography. Ficoll-Paque density gradient centrifugation was used to isolate PBMCs from 10 ml of fresh peripheral blood. Trizol reagent was used to extract total RNA, and RNA quality was then checked on an Agilent 2100 Bioanalyzer. This clonotype showed up just a few times. Its antigen has not been determined. One base away there is no much larger clone; base qualities are not given. CDR3 length: 14 amino acids, cysteine to phenylalanine. The retained sequence is limited to the CDR3, 42 bases, with the frame set at the first base. The germline V gene yields SGHRS for CDR1 and YFSETQ for CDR2. The V and J ends are trimmed by 3 bases and 4 bases, leaving 13 bases between them.

Points the paper makes about the study in general: Most expanded thyroid clonotypes (frequency above 0.001) were also detected in blood, suggesting blood repertoires may reflect thyroid immune responses. Sample size was not statistically predetermined, and blinding of investigators to group allocation was not performed. Ophthalmopathy was separated from stable hyperthyroidism by a 13 V-J signature model, with just over 85% sensitivity and about 81% specificity obtained in cross-validation and 80%/75% obtained in testing. In validation, the model predicted progression to ophthalmopathy a median of approximately 6.3 months before onset, with 65% to 71% sensitivity and 72.22% specificity.

TCR beta CDR3 regions were amplified from RNA transcripts. The TCR CDR3 was subjected to a first round of RT-PCR using the HTBI primer set and the Qiagen OneStep RT-PCR kit. The libraries were constructed in a second round of multiplex PCR and then size-selected and purified. Sequencing of the libraries was done on an Illumina HiSeq2000 using paired-end 100 bp reads. The authors processed their data as follows. Raw data were processed with SOAPnuke, discarding reads with adapters, uncalled bases, mean Phred below 15, or no exact constant-primer or identifier match. High-quality paired reads were merged with COPE v1.2.5, and unique nucleotide sequences were defined as clonotypes. MiTCR v1.1 was used to align clonotypes to the IMGT TRBV, TRBD and TRBJ reference segments. The analysis included only V-J combinations with a frequency above 0.0001, which together covered 98% to 99.2% of the repertoires. A TCS score was defined as the ratio of F50 (clonal expansion) to E x V (chaos), with BLOSUM62-based TCRdist applied between CDR3 peptides within each V-J. Welch's t-statistics and random forest reduced roughly 500 V-J features to around 14, which were used in a naive Bayes classifier (R e1071). The public reads were reprocessed in TCRdb via fastp at Q25 and MiXCR, keeping in-frame beta chains. Rows are unified per CDR3 protein, each entry keeping the most common DNA and genes. TCRdb, not the authors, supplied the V and J calls. The table for this sample lists under 350,000 distinct CDR3 sequences; about 21% of them were counted only once. 50% to 65% of the sample belongs to the ten largest clones.

Sequencing input: blood. The clonotype was recovered from a woman in her 50s with Graves' hyperthyroidism. The V gene is TRBV5-1 and the J gene is TRBJ1-2; no confident D gene assignment can be made. The nucleotides read TGCGCCAGCAGCTCCTACGGGAGTGCCTATGGCTACACCTTC. Its coded protein is CASSSYGSAYGYTF.